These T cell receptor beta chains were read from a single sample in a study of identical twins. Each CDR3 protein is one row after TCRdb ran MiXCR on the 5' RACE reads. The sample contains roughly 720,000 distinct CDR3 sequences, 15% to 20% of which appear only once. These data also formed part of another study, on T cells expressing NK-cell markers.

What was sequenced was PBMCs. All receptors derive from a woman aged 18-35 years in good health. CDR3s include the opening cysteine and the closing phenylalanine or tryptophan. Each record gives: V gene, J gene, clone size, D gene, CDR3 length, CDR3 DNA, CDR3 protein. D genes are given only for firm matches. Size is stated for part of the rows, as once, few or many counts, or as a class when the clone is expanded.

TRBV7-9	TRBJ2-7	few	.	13	TGTGCCAGCAGCTTTGGTGGATACTACGAGCAGTACTTC	CASSFGGYYEQYF
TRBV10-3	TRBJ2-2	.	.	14	TGTGCCATCAGTGAAGTCGCGAACACCGGGGAGCTGTTTTTT	CAISEVANTGELFF
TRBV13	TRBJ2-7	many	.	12	TGTGCCAGCAGCTTACTCAGGGGCGAGCAGTACTTC	CASSLLRGEQYF
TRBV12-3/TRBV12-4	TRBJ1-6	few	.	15	TGTGCCAGCAGTTTAGCGCTTGTGACACCTTCACCCCTCCACTTT	CASSLALVTPSPLHF
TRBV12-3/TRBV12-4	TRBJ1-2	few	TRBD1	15	TGTGCCAGCAGTTTCGAGACAGGGGATACCTATGGCTACACCTTC	CASSFETGDTYGYTF
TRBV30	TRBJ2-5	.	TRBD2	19	TGTGCCTGGAGTGTATTTATTAGACTAGCGGGAGAACCGCGAGAGACCCAGTACTTC	CAWSVFIRLAGEPRETQYF
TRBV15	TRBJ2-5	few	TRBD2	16	TGTGCCACCAGGGGACTAGCGGGGGTGAAACAAGAGACCCAGTACTTC	CATRGLAGVKQETQYF
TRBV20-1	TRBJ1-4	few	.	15	TGCAGTGCTAGCGTCGCTGGGTCACCGGGTGAAAAACTGTTTTTT	CSASVAGSPGEKLFF
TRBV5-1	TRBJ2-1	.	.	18	TGCGCCAGCAGCTTGGATCCTTGGGGGTCATACTCCTACAATGAGCAGTTCTTC	CASSLDPWGSYSYNEQFF
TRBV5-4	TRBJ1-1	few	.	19	TGTGCCAGCAGCTTGATTGGACCTAGGACAGTACTAATGAACACTGAAGCTTTCTTT	CASSLIGPRTVLMNTEAFF
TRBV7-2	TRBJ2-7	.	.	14	TGTGCCAGCAGCTTCCCCGGAGGGAGTAACGAGCAGTACTTC	CASSFPGGSNEQYF
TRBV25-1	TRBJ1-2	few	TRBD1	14	TGTGCCAGCAGTGAAGCTTGGGACAGGCATGGCTACACCTTC	CASSEAWDRHGYTF
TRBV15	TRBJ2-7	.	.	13	TGTGCCACCAGCAGCGAGGCAACCTACGAGCAGTACTTC	CATSSEATYEQYF
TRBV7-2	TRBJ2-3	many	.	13	TGTGCCAGCAGCCCCGACAGGACAGATACGCAGTATTTT	CASSPDRTDTQYF
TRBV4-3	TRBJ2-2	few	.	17	TGCGCCAGCAGCCAAGATCCGAGCGGATACAGGGCCGGGGAGCTGTTTTTT	CASSQDPSGYRAGELFF
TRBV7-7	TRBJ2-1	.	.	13	TGTGCCAGCAGCCCCTCCTCAGGCAATGAGCAGTTCTTC	CASSPSSGNEQFF
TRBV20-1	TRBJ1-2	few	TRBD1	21	TGCAGTGCTAGAGATCGAGGAGTTTCGAGGGGCAGGGGGCGAGCTAACTATGGCTACACCTTC	CSARDRGVSRGRGRANYGYTF
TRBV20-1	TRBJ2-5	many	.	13	TGCAGTGCTAGGGACCCGCCAAAAGAGACCCAGTACTTC	CSARDPPKETQYF
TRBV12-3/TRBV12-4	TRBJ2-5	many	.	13	TGTGCCAGCAGTCCCCTGTCGGGGGAGACCCAGTACTTC	CASSPLSGETQYF
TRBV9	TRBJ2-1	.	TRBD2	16	TGTGCCAGCAGCGTAGGGTTGCGGGCGGGGGGGTTTGAGCAGTTCTTC	CASSVGLRAGGFEQFF
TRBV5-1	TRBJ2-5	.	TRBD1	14	TGCGCCAGCAGCTCAGGACAGGGGGGAAAGACCCAGTACTTC	CASSSGQGGKTQYF
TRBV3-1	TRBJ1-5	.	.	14	TGTGCCAGCAGCCAAGGGATTACTAATCAGCCCCAGCATTTT	CASSQGITNQPQHF